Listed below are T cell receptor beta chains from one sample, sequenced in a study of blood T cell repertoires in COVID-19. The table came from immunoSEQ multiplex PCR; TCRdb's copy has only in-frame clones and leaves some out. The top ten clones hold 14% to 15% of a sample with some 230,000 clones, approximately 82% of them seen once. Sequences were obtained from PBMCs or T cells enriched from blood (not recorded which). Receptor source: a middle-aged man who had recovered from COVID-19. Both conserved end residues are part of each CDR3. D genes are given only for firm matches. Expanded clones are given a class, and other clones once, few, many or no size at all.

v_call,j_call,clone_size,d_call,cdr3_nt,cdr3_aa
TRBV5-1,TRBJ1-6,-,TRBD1,TGCGCCAGCAGCCCGGGACAGGGTTTATCACCCCTCCACTTT,CASSPGQGLSPLHF
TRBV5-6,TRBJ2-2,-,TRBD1,TGTGCCAGCAGCTCGTGGACAGGGAACACCGGGGAGCTGTTTTTT,CASSSWTGNTGELFF
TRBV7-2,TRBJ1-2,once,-,TGTGCCAGCAGGGGGGGTGGCTACACCTTC,CASRGGGYTF
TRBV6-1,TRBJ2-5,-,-,TGTGCCAGCAGTGATAGTATAGCCAGCCAAGAGACCCAGTACTTC,CASSDSIASQETQYF
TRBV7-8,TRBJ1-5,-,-,TGTGCCAGCAGCTTCAAGACAGGACTCAATCAGCCCCAGCATTTT,CASSFKTGLNQPQHF
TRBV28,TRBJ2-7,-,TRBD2,TGTGCCAGCAGCCGGACTAGCGGGGGGGCCCGCGAGCAGTACTTC,CASSRTSGGAREQYF
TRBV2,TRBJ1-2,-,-,TGTGCCACGGCCCGGGACACTAACTATGGCTACACCTTC,CATARDTNYGYTF
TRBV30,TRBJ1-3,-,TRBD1,TGTGCCGGACAGGATGCCTCTGGAAACACCATATATTTT,CAGQDASGNTIYF
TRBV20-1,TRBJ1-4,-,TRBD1,TGCAGTGCATCAGACAGGGGGGGACTGTTTTTT,CSASDRGGLFF
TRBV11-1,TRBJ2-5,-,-,TGTGCCAGCAGCGGTAGGGGACTTGAAGAGACCCAGTACTTC,CASSGRGLEETQYF
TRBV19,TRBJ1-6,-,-,TGTGCCAGTAGCCCCGGGGAAAGAGGGTCACCCCTCCACTTT,CASSPGERGSPLHF
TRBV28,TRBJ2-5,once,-,TGTGCCAGTGACAACCAAGAGACCCAGTACTTC,CASDNQETQYF
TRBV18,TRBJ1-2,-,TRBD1,TGTGCCAGCTCACCACCGTCAGGGGGTGGCTACACCTTC,CASSPPSGGGYTF
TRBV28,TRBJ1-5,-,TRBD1,TGTGCCAGCCGATCTCAGGGGGATCAGCCCCAGCATTTT,CASRSQGDQPQHF
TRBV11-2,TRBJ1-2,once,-,TGTGCCAGCAGCCCCATATCCCCGGGGACACGACGATATGGCTACACCTTC,CASSPISPGTRRYGYTF
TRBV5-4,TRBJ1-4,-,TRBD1,TGTGCCAGCAGCGAAGGGACAGATAATGAAAAACTGTTTTTT,CASSEGTDNEKLFF
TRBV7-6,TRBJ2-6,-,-,TGTGCCAGCAGCTTAGTTTACTCTGGGGCCAACGTCCTGACTTTC,CASSLVYSGANVLTF
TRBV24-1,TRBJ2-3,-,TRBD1,TGTGCCACCAGTGAAGCCGGGACAGGGGGCACAGATACGCAGTATTTT,CATSEAGTGGTDTQYF
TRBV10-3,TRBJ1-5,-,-,TGTGCCATCAGTTCAACAGGGAGGGATGAGCCCCAGCATTTT,CAISSTGRDEPQHF
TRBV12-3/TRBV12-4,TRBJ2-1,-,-,TGTGCCAGCAGCCTGGGCCCCGATGCGTTCTTC,CASSLGPDAFF
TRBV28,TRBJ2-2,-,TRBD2,TGTGCCAGCGCGAGACTAGCCAACACCGGGGAGCTGTTTTTT,CASARLANTGELFF
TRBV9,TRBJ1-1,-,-,TGTGCCAGCAGCGCACAGGGTGGGAACACTGAAGCTTTCTTT,CASSAQGGNTEAFF
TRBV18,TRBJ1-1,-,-,TGTGCCAGCTCACCACTTTTTCCAGGGGAGACTGAAGCTTTCTTT,CASSPLFPGETEAFF
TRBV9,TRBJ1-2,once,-,TGTGCCAGCAGCGTAAGAGGGGGTATGCTGGACTATGGCTACACCTTC,CASSVRGGMLDYGYTF
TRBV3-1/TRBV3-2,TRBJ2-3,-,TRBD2,TGTGCCAGCAGTCGAACCGGACTAGCGGGGGGGCGAAGCACAGATACGCAGTATTTT,CASSRTGLAGGRSTDTQYF